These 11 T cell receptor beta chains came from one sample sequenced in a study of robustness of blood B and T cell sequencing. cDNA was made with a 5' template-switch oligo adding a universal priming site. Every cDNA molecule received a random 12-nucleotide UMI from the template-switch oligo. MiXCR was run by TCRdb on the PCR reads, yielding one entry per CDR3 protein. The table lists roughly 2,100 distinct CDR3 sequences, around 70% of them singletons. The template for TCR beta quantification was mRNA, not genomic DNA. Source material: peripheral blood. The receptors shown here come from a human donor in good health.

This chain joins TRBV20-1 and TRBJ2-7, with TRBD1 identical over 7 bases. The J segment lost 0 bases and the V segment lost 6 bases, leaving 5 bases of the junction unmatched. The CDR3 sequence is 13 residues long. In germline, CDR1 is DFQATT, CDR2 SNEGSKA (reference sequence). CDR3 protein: CSAIRDSSYEQYF. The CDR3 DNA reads TGCAGTGCCATCCGGGACAGCTCCTACGAGCAGTACTTC.

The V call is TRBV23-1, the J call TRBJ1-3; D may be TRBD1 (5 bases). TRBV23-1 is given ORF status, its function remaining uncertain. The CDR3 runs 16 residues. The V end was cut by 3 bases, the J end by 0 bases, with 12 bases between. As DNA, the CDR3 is TGCGCCAGCAGTCATGCCGGGGCCAACTCTGGAAACACCATATATTTT. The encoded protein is CASSHAGANSGNTIYF.

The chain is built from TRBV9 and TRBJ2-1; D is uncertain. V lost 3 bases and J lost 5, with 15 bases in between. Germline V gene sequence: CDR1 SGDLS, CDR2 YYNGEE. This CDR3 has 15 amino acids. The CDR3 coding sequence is TGTGCCAGCAGCGCAGACCTTAAGACCAACAATGAGCAGTTCTTC. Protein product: CASSADLKTNNEQFF.

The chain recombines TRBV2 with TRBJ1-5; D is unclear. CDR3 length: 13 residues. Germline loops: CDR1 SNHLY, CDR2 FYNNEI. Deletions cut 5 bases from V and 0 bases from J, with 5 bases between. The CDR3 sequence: CASSSNSNQPQHF. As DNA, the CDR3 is TGTGCCAGCAGTAGCAATAGCAATCAGCCCCAGCATTTT.

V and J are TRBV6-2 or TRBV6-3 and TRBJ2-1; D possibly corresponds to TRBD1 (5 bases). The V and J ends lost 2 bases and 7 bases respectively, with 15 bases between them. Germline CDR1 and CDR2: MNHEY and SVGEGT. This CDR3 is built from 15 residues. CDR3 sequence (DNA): TGTGCCAGCAGTTACGGACACAATTCAAGGAATGAGCAGTTCTTC. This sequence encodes CASSYGHNSRNEQFF.

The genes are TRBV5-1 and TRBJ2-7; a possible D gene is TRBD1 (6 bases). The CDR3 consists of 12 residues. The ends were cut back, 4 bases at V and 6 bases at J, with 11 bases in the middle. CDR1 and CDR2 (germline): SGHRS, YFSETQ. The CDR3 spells CASSHVGAEQYF. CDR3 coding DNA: TGCGCCAGCAGCCACGTGGGGGCCGAGCAGTACTTC.

The CDR3 loop is CASSPTGGAYEQYF. CDR3 DNA sequence: TGTGCCAGCTCACCAACCGGGGGGGCCTACGAGCAGTACTTC. The chain uses TRBV18 and TRBJ2-7, with 8 bases matching TRBD2. With V trimmed by 2 bases and J by 2 bases, 2 bases remained unmatched. Germline CDR1 reads KGHSH; CDR2 reads LQKENI. The CDR3 spans 14 residues.

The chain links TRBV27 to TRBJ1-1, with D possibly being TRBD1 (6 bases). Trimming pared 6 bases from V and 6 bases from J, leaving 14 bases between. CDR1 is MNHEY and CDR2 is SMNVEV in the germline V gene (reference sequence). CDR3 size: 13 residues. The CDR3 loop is CASRPQQGPEAFF. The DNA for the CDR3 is TGTGCCAGCAGGCCGCAACAGGGACCTGAAGCTTTCTTT.

The DNA for the CDR3 is TGTGCCAGCAGCTTGTTCTGGAGGACAGGCTCCTACGAGCAGTACTTC. This translates into CASSLFWRTGSYEQYF. The chain recombines TRBV5-5 with TRBJ2-7; TRBD1 matches at 7 bases. The CDR3 totals 16 residues. Germline lookup yields CDR1 SGHKS and CDR2 YYEKEE (reference sequence). V shed 1 base and J 0 bases; nucleotides not matched to a gene: 7. The full variable domain, rest sourced from reference TRBV5-5 and TRBJ2-7, is DAGVTQSPTHLIKTRGQQVTLRCSPISGHKSVSWYQQVLGQGPQFIFQYYEKEERGRGNFPDRFSARQFPNYSSELNVNALLLGDSALYLCASSLFWRTGSYEQYFGPGTRLTVT.

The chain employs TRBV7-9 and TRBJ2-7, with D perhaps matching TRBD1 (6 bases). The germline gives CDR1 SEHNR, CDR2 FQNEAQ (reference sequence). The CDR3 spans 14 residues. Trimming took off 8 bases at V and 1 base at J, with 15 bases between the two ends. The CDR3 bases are TGTGCCAGCCGGGACATCGGTGGTTCCTACGAGCAGTACTTC. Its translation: CASRDIGGSYEQYF.

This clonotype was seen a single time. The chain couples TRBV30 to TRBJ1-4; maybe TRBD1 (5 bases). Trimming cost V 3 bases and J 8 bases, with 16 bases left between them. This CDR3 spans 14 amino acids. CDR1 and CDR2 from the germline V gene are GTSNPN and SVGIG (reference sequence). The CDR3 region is CAWSLGGLGEKLFF. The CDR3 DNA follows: TGTGCCTGGAGCCTGGGGGGGTTGGGCGAAAAACTGTTTTTT.